One and the same sample provided the 17 T cell receptor beta chains below, sequenced in a study of graft-versus-host responses after intestinal transplantation. Profiled with immunoSEQ multiplex PCR; TCRdb holds only in-frame clones, not every one. The sample holds about 110,000 clones; over 85% are singletons and the top ten take around 0.49%. Antigens of these TCRs are unknown. This specimen was unstimulated CD8+ T cells sorted from spleen or lymph node cells, taken before intestinal transplant. These receptor sequences come from a human donor who received an intestinal transplant.

The DNA for the CDR3 is TGTGCCAGCAGTTTATTGGACAACTCCTACGAGCAGTACTTC. The encoded protein is CASSLLDNSYEQYF. V and J are TRBV28 and TRBJ2-7; D is perhaps TRBD1 (5 bases). V was cut by 1 base and J by 0 bases, with 7 bases left in between. The CDR3 is made up of 14 amino acids. Germline-derived CDR1 and CDR2 are MDHEN and SYDVKM.

This clone was counted a few times. CDR3 sequence (DNA): TGCGCCAGCAGCCAGGGACTAGCGAGGGAGCAGTTCTTC. Translating it yields CASSQGLAREQFF. The chain recombines TRBV4-1 with TRBJ2-1, with 10 bases identical to TRBD2. With V trimmed by 3 bases and J by 10 bases, 3 bases remained unmatched. Germline CDR1 is MGHRA and CDR2 is YSYEKL. The CDR3 has 13 residues.

The chain joins TRBV6-1 to TRBJ1-1; a weak D match, TRBD1 (5 bases). The V and J ends lost 8 bases and 5 bases respectively, with 15 bases between them. CDR1 MNHNS and CDR2 SASEGT come from the germline V gene. The CDR3 sequence is 13 residues long. The CDR3 here is CASQTGVRTEAFF. DNA for the CDR3: TGTGCCAGCCAAACAGGCGTTCGGACTGAAGCTTTCTTT.

The chain uses TRBV5-1 and TRBJ2-1; TRBD1 matches 8 bases. From germline, CDR1 is SGHRS and CDR2 YFSETQ. Trimming removed 6 bases from V and 3 bases from J; junction bases left unmatched: 8. The CDR3 is made up of 15 amino acids. CDR3 sequence reads: CASTTGTGLYNEQFF. As DNA, the CDR3 is TGCGCCAGCACCACCGGGACAGGCCTCTACAATGAGCAGTTCTTC.

J is TRBJ2-7 and V is TRBV6-5; D may be TRBD1 or TRBD2 (7 bases each). V lost 9 bases and J lost 5, with 20 bases in between. CDR1 and CDR2 (germline): MNHEY, SVGAGI. This CDR3 is built from 14 residues. The CDR3 bases are TGTGCCAGTGGGGGGGGGACAGAAGACCACGAGCAGTACTTC. Protein sequence: CASGGGTEDHEQYF.

The V call is TRBV5-6, the J call TRBJ1-1; TRBD1 might be the D (5 bases). This CDR3 has 15 residues. Germline CDR1 is SGHDT and CDR2 is YYEEEE. Deletions cut 6 bases from V and 0 bases from J, with 15 bases between. CDR3 region: CASIKAGTLNTEAFF. DNA for the CDR3: TGTGCCAGCATCAAGGCAGGGACTCTGAACACTGAAGCTTTCTTT.

V usage is TRBV6-1 and J usage is TRBJ2-7; TRBD2 agrees at 9 bases. This CDR3 region has 16 residues. Germline V CDR1 and CDR2: MNHNS, SASEGT. V was clipped by 0 bases and J by 6 bases; unmatched bases: 9. CDR3 region: CASSEARVAGVTEQYF. DNA of the CDR3: TGTGCCAGCAGTGAAGCGCGGGTAGCGGGAGTTACCGAGCAGTACTTC.

The V and J genes are TRBV11-3 and TRBJ2-5, with 12 nucleotides matching TRBD2. This CDR3 region has 15 residues. The V gene end was trimmed by 5 bases and the J gene end by 5 bases; junction bases not matched to a gene: 6. Germline loops: CDR1 SGHNT, CDR2 YENEEA. CDR3 nucleotide sequence: TGTGCCAGCAGCCGAGGACTAGCGGGACGGGAGACCCAGTACTTC. Translating it yields CASSRGLAGRETQYF.

The chain has TRBV27 and TRBJ1-2; TRBD1 is a possible D gene (5 bases). V lost 4 bases and J lost 5, with 5 bases in between. Per the germline V gene, CDR1 is MNHEY and CDR2 is SMNVEV (reference sequence). The CDR3 loop spans 11 amino acids. The CDR3 DNA reads as TGTGCCAGCAGTTCAGGGTATGGCTACACCTTC. Amino acids: CASSSGYGYTF.

The rearrangement joins TRBV6-4 to TRBJ2-1, with 13 positions matching TRBD2. The CDR3 contains 16 residues. V shed 4 bases, J shed 9 bases, and the junction held 9 bases outside the gene matches. CDR1 is MRHNA and CDR2 is SNTAGT in the germline V gene. Written as DNA, the CDR3 is TGTGCCAGCAGTGCCGACGGACTAGCGGGAGAACCTGAGCAGTTCTTC. Protein sequence: CASSADGLAGEPEQFF.

Only one count was recorded for this clone. This chain connects TRBV27 to TRBJ2-6, with 8 bases aligning to TRBD1. From germline, CDR1 is MNHEY and CDR2 SMNVEV (reference sequence). With 2 bases clipped from V and 1 base from J, the junction kept 13 bases outside the gene matches. CDR3 length: 20 residues. The chain's CDR3 is CASSLHSVARTGSGANVLTF. The CDR3 coding sequence is TGTGCCAGCAGTTTACATTCGGTGGCCAGGACAGGGTCTGGGGCCAACGTCCTGACTTTC.

V is TRBV27 and J is TRBJ2-7; no clear D. In germline, CDR1 is MNHEY, CDR2 SMNVEV (reference sequence). CDR3 length: 16 residues. Between the trimmed V and J ends, which lost 5 bases and 0 bases, there was a span of 17 bases. The CDR3 is CASSPSGLTSSYEQYF. CDR3 in DNA: TGTGCCAGCAGTCCTAGTGGGCTCACGAGCTCCTACGAGCAGTACTTC.

The chain has TRBV30 and TRBJ1-1; D gene uncertain. The V end was cut by 0 bases, the J end by 0 bases, with 14 bases between. The CDR3 has 16 residues. Germline values: CDR1 GTSNPN, CDR2 SVGIG (reference sequence). This CDR3 reads CAWSVRVVRLNTEAFF. The CDR3 nucleotides are TGTGCCTGGAGTGTACGGGTGGTAAGGTTGAACACTGAAGCTTTCTTT.

The chain uses TRBV27 and TRBJ2-3, with 8 bases identical to TRBD1. The length of the CDR3 is 18 residues. V was pared by 2 bases and J by 2 bases, with 12 bases of the junction left unmatched. Germline V gene sequence: CDR1 MNHEY, CDR2 SMNVEV (reference sequence). CDR3 nucleotide sequence: TGTGCCAGCAGTTTAGAAAATCTGGGGACAGGTATCACAGATACGCAGTATTTT. It encodes CASSLENLGTGITDTQYF.

This clone was seen just once. The genes are TRBV19 and TRBJ1-1; no clear D gene. With 1 base removed from V and 0 bases from J, the gap between germline ends came to 6 bases. The CDR3 covers 14 residues. Germline-derived CDR1 and CDR2 are LNHDA and SQIVND (reference sequence). In DNA form, the CDR3 reads TGTGCCAGTAGTATAGGGCATTTGAACACTGAAGCTTTCTTT. This gives the protein CASSIGHLNTEAFF.

J is TRBJ1-3 and V is TRBV30; D is possibly TRBD1 (5 bases). The CDR3 sequence is 13 residues long. Germline CDR1 reads GTSNPN; CDR2 reads SVGIG (reference sequence). V dropped 5 bases and J dropped 3 bases, with 11 bases sitting between them. The CDR3 protein is CAWGTGYGNTIYF. CDR3 DNA: TGTGCCTGGGGGACGGGTTATGGAAACACCATATATTTT.

Only one count was recorded for this clone. The rearrangement uses TRBV7-9 and TRBJ2-7, with 11 bases lining up with TRBD2. The CDR3 is 18 residues long. Germline V gene sequence: CDR1 SEHNR, CDR2 FQNEAQ (reference sequence). The trim removed 5 bases at V and 3 bases at J, leaving 15 bases unmatched. The CDR3: CASSLANSGTSGFYEQYF. CDR3 DNA sequence: TGTGCCAGCAGCCTTGCTAACTCCGGGACTAGCGGATTCTACGAGCAGTACTTC.